This entry lists 17 T cell receptor beta chains sequenced from one sample in a study of CD8 T cells in ankylosing spondylitis. TCRdb used MiXCR to reprocess the 5' RACE reads, holding one entry per CDR3 protein. In the table there are a few hundred thousand distinct CDR3 sequences, more than 15% of which are singletons. The sequencing input was blood, either unsorted or a sorted T cell fraction (not recorded which). Source of these receptors: a male donor with ankylosing spondylitis or in good health (not recorded which).

The chain recombines TRBV9 with TRBJ2-2; D assignment may be TRBD1 or TRBD2 (5 bases each). V lost 4 bases and J lost 0, with 16 bases in between. Germline CDR1 and CDR2: SGDLS and YYNGEE. The CDR3 has 17 residues. CDR3 region: CASSSPRDGPNTGELFF. The CDR3 DNA follows: TGTGCCAGCAGCTCACCTCGGGACGGACCGAACACCGGGGAGCTGTTTTTT.

The V gene is TRBV29-1, the J gene TRBJ2-7; 7 positions match TRBD1. The V gene's germline CDR1 is SQVTM and CDR2 ANQGSEA. The V gene end was trimmed by 4 bases and the J gene end by 2 bases; junction bases not matched to a gene: 11. The length of the CDR3 is 15 residues. The CDR3 here is CSVVQSGQETYEQYF. The CDR3, as DNA: TGCAGCGTTGTCCAGTCAGGACAGGAGACCTACGAGCAGTACTTC.

The V gene is TRBV24-1, the J gene TRBJ1-5, with a possible D match to TRBD1 (5 bases). V was clipped by 4 bases and J by 0 bases, with 6 bases between them. This CDR3 has 14 amino acids. From germline, CDR1 is KGHDR and CDR2 SFDVKD. The CDR3 region is CATSDDSSNQPQHF. CDR3 sequence (DNA): TGTGCCACCAGTGACGACAGTAGCAATCAGCCCCAGCATTTT.

This clonotype came up a few times. The chain joins TRBV29-1 to TRBJ2-2; either TRBD1 or TRBD2 may fit D (5 bases each). Germline-derived CDR1 and CDR2 are SQVTM and ANQGSEA. Trimming took off 2 bases at V and 2 bases at J, with 12 bases between the two ends. This CDR3 has 15 residues. CDR3 residues: CSVESRDPNTGELFF. CDR3 sequence (DNA): TGCAGCGTTGAAAGCCGGGACCCAAACACCGGGGAGCTGTTTTTT.

The V call is TRBV2, the J call TRBJ2-1; D possibly corresponds to TRBD2 (6 bases). V dropped 3 bases and J dropped 6 bases, with 9 bases sitting between them. This CDR3 is built from 13 residues. Germline CDR1 and CDR2: SNHLY and FYNNEI. This CDR3 is CASSEEGFNEQFF. The CDR3 DNA follows: TGTGCCAGCAGTGAGGAGGGGTTCAATGAGCAGTTCTTC.

At least ten counts were recorded for this clonotype. The gene calls are TRBV20-1 and TRBJ2-1; perhaps D is TRBD1 or TRBD2 (5 bases each). V was clipped by 3 bases and J by 3 bases, with 15 bases between them. The CDR3 is 15 residues long. Germline assignment: CDR1 DFQATT and CDR2 SNEGSKA (reference sequence). The CDR3 sequence: CSARESGQLYNEQFF. The DNA of the CDR3 is TGCAGTGCTAGGGAAAGCGGACAACTCTACAATGAGCAGTTCTTC.

This chain uses TRBV7-6 with TRBJ2-1, with 9 bases lining up with TRBD1. The CDR3 covers 14 residues. Looked up from germline, CDR1 is SGHVS and CDR2 is FNYEAQ. V lost 6 bases and J lost 12; bases outside the gene matches: 12. Here the CDR3 reads CASSPGTGFRGQFF. Here the CDR3 DNA reads TGTGCCAGCAGTCCCGGGACAGGGTTCAGGGGGCAGTTCTTC. The variable domain in full, completed from reference TRBV7-6 and TRBJ2-1, reads GAGVSQSPRYKVTKRGQDVALRCDPISGHVSLYWYRQALGQGPEFLTYFNYEAQQDKSGLPNDRFSAERPEGSISTLTIQRTEQRDSAMYRCASSPGTGFRGQFFGPGTRLTVL.

This rearrangement joins TRBV20-1 to TRBJ2-1, with D tentatively TRBD2 (6 bases). Germline V lookup: CDR1 DFQATT, CDR2 SNEGSKA (reference sequence). The CDR3 runs 13 residues. The V end was cut by 3 bases, the J end by 8 bases, with 14 bases between. The chain's CDR3 is CSASRLVFHEQFF. DNA for the CDR3: TGCAGTGCTAGCAGACTAGTATTCCATGAGCAGTTCTTC.

The chain has TRBV7-8 and TRBJ1-5, with 7 nucleotides matching TRBD1. Germline V gene lookup returns CDR1 SGHVS and CDR2 FQNEAQ. The CDR3 is 18 residues long. Trimming removed 5 bases from V and 0 bases from J; junction bases left unmatched: 13. CDR3 protein: CASSRDSPRPGSNQPQHF. DNA for the CDR3: TGTGCCAGCAGCCGGGACAGCCCAAGACCGGGTAGCAATCAGCCCCAGCATTTT.

This clonotype was recorded a few times. The genes are TRBV9 and TRBJ2-1, with unresolved D. CDR1 and CDR2 (germline): SGDLS, YYNGEE. Trimming pared 0 bases from V and 4 bases from J, leaving 17 bases between. The CDR3 has 17 residues. This CDR3 is CASSVADTGIIYNEQFF. The CDR3 region has the DNA TGTGCCAGCAGCGTAGCCGATACTGGGATCATTTACAATGAGCAGTTCTTC.

This clonotype occurred a few times. The V gene is TRBV12-3 or TRBV12-4, the J gene TRBJ2-3, with 9 bases fitting TRBD2. Losses at the gene ends were 4 bases for V and 5 bases for J; bases not matched to a gene: 7. The CDR3 sequence is 15 residues long. In nucleotides, the CDR3 is TGTGCCAGCAGTTCGGGACTAGCTGCCGGAGATACGCAGTATTTT. It translates to CASSSGLAAGDTQYF.

This clonotype appeared a few times. The chain is built from TRBV28 and TRBJ2-1, with TRBD1 identical over 9 bases. The CDR3 is 15 residues long. The J segment lost 7 bases and the V segment lost 8 bases, leaving 12 bases of the junction unmatched. The germline CDR1 and CDR2 sequences are MDHEN and SYDVKM. CDR3 coding DNA: TGTGCCAGCGGCCATGTGACAGGGGGTTCAAATGAGCAGTTCTTC. Protein product: CASGHVTGGSNEQFF.

The chain is built from TRBV15 and TRBJ2-7, with D possibly called TRBD1 or TRBD2 (5 bases each). Germline V gene sequence: CDR1 LNHNV, CDR2 YYDKDF (reference sequence). V lost 0 bases and J 2 bases, leaving 14 bases between the germline ends. The length of the CDR3 is 16 residues. The CDR3 DNA sequence: TGTGCCACCAGCAGAGATCTTTGGGGGTTGGCCTACGAGCAGTACTTC. Translation gives CATSRDLWGLAYEQYF.

The chain joins TRBV6-5 to TRBJ2-1; D tentatively reads TRBD1 or TRBD2 (5 bases each). From germline, CDR1 is MNHEY and CDR2 SVGAGI. Trimming left V 4 bases short and J 4 bases short, with 17 bases between. The CDR3 contains 16 residues. The CDR3 reads CASSSSLVGVYNEQFF. The DNA of the CDR3 is TGTGCCAGCAGTTCCTCGTTAGTGGGGGTTTACAATGAGCAGTTCTTC.

J is TRBJ1-1 and V is TRBV10-2; no reliable D call. The germline V gene encodes CDR1 WSHSY and CDR2 SAAADI. Trimming shortened V by 6 bases and J by 0 bases, and 14 bases separated the two germline ends. The CDR3 totals 15 residues. The CDR3 reads CASSHPTELNTEAFF. As DNA, the CDR3 is TGCGCCAGCAGCCATCCCACAGAATTGAACACTGAAGCTTTCTTT.

This clonotype was detected a few times. V usage is TRBV6-5 and J usage is TRBJ2-7; tentatively, D is TRBD1 or TRBD2 (5 bases each). The CDR3 totals 16 residues. Germline V lookup: CDR1 MNHEY, CDR2 SVGAGI. Trimming stripped 2 bases from V and 2 bases from J, with 16 bases between. CDR3 sequence: CASSYERRDGTYEQYF. Written as DNA, the CDR3 is TGTGCCAGCAGTTACGAGCGCCGGGACGGAACCTACGAGCAGTACTTC.

This chain uses TRBV27 with TRBJ1-4; perhaps TRBD1 as D (5 bases). V was trimmed by 6 bases and J by 8 bases, leaving 16 bases between them. This CDR3 has 14 amino acids. Germline V gene sequence: CDR1 MNHEY, CDR2 SMNVEV (reference sequence). CDR3 DNA: TGTGCCAGCAGGCACGGGACCGAGGGCGAAAAACTGTTTTTT. Translating gives CASRHGTEGEKLFF.